Below are 7 T cell receptor beta chains sequenced from a single sample in a study of OX40 agonist ivuxolimab in advanced cancers. This table comes from immunoSEQ multiplex PCR, and its TCRdb copy is limited to in-frame clones, with some not included. The data contain 43,000 or so clones, around nine tenths of them singletons. This material consisted of CD4+ or CD8+ T cells sorted from blood, taken in a trial of the OX40 agonist ivuxolimab. These receptors came from an adult with an advanced solid tumor such as melanoma, head and neck, liver or kidney cancer.

This rearrangement joins TRBV27 to TRBJ2-7; D is undetermined. V was cut by 2 bases and J by 6 bases, with 5 bases left in between. Germline CDR1 MNHEY, CDR2 SMNVEV (reference sequence). CDR3 length: 11 residues. The DNA of the CDR3 is TGTGCCAGCAGTTTAAGGCGCGAGCAGTACTTC. Encoded protein: CASSLRREQYF.

The chain joins TRBV6-5 to TRBJ1-2; TRBD1 might be the D (5 bases). The germline V gene encodes CDR1 MNHEY and CDR2 SVGAGI. The CDR3 is 15 residues long. V was cut by 4 bases and J by 5 bases, with 17 bases left in between. The CDR3 region is CASSSRGRVRYGYTF. CDR3 nucleotides: TGTGCCAGCAGTTCCCGGGGGAGGGTGAGGTATGGCTACACCTTC.

The chain has TRBV14 and TRBJ2-3; 7 bases align to TRBD1. Per the germline V gene, CDR1 is SGHDN and CDR2 is FVKESK. CDR3 size: 15 residues. J gave up 0 bases and V 1 base, and 1 base lay outside the gene matches. The CDR3 sequence: CASSQGQGSTDTQYF. DNA of the CDR3: TGTGCCAGCAGCCAAGGACAGGGAAGCACAGATACGCAGTATTTT. The whole variable domain, filled in from reference TRBV14 and TRBJ2-3, reads EAGVTQFPSHSVIEKGQTVTLRCDPISGHDNLYWYRRVMGKEIKFLLHFVKESKQDESGMPNNRFLAERTGGTYSTLKVQPAELEDSGVYFCASSQGQGSTDTQYFGPGTRLTVL.

CDR3 in amino acids: CASSTDLRGGYTF. CDR3 coding DNA: TGTGCCAGCAGTACGGACCTCCGAGGGGGCTACACCTTC. The V call is TRBV27, the J call TRBJ1-2, with unresolved D. The CDR3 spans 13 residues. Germline lookup yields CDR1 MNHEY and CDR2 SMNVEV (reference sequence). The V end was cut by 5 bases, the J end by 8 bases, with 15 bases between.

This clone was detected once. This chain connects TRBV6-6 to TRBJ1-6, with no clear D. The ends were cut back, 6 bases at V and 7 bases at J, with 13 bases in the middle. Germline CDR1 MNHNY, CDR2 SVGAGI (reference sequence). The CDR3 loop spans 14 amino acids. CDR3 sequence (DNA): TGTGCCAGCAGCCCCGGAGACTCCAATTCACCCCTCCACTTT. This gives the protein CASSPGDSNSPLHF.

The count of this clone is one. The chain combines TRBV10-2 with TRBJ1-1; 7 positions agree with TRBD1. The trim removed 8 bases at V and 7 bases at J, leaving 16 bases unmatched. Germline V lookup: CDR1 WSHSY, CDR2 SAAADI. The CDR3 has 15 residues. CDR3 nucleotides: TGCGCCAGCGCCGGGACAGCAACTTCGAGACTTGAAGCTTTCTTT. It yields the protein CASAGTATSRLEAFF.

CDR3 sequence reads: CSVEGGQGPTDTQYF. The CDR3 region has the DNA TGCAGCGTTGAAGGGGGACAGGGCCCAACTGATACGCAGTATTTT. This chain uses TRBV29-1 with TRBJ2-3; 9 bases fit TRBD1. The CDR3 is 15 amino acids. The germline V gene has CDR1 SQVTM and CDR2 ANQGSEA. The trim removed 1 base at V and 6 bases at J, leaving 8 bases unmatched.